Listed below are T cell receptor beta chains from one sample, sequenced in a study of blood T cell repertoires in COVID-19. Assay: immunoSEQ multiplex PCR; the TCRdb copy retains only in-frame clones and omits some. Here the sample spans 170,000 or so clones, approximately 83% being singletons. Sequences were obtained from peripheral blood. These receptor sequences come from an older woman with acute or convalescent COVID-19. CDR3s include the opening cysteine and the closing phenylalanine or tryptophan. The D gene is left open where the match is weak. Some rows have no size entry. The others give once, few or many, or a class for an expanded clone.

V: TRBV6-2/TRBV6-3
size: .
length: 16
D: TRBD1
J: TRBJ1-1
DNA: TGTGCCAGCAGCTATCCGGGACAGCGATCGAACACTGAAGCTTTCTTT
CDR3: CASSYPGQRSNTEAFF

V: TRBV6-5
size: once
length: 14
D: TRBD2
J: TRBJ2-1
DNA: TGTGCCAGCGAGACTAGCGGGGGTTACAGTGAGCAGTTCTTC
CDR3: CASETSGGYSEQFF

V: TRBV30
size: .
length: 14
D: .
J: TRBJ1-1
DNA: TGTGCCTGGAGTAAGTCGGGGATGAACACTGAAGCTTTCTTT
CDR3: CAWSKSGMNTEAFF

V: TRBV6-1
size: .
length: 13
D: .
J: TRBJ1-2
DNA: TGTGCCAGCAGTGAAGCTATGTACTATGGCTACACCTTC
CDR3: CASSEAMYYGYTF

V: TRBV25-1
size: once
length: 14
D: TRBD1
J: TRBJ1-6
DNA: TGTGCCAGCAGTGCCGGGACAGCTAATTCACCCCTCCACTTT
CDR3: CASSAGTANSPLHF

V: TRBV18
size: few
length: 15
D: .
J: TRBJ1-1
DNA: TGTGCCAGCTCACCCATTCCTACCGGGGACACTGAAGCTTTCTTT
CDR3: CASSPIPTGDTEAFF

V: TRBV18
size: .
length: 14
D: TRBD1
J: TRBJ2-7
DNA: TGTGCCAGCTCACCCGGGACAGAGTCCTACGAGCAGTACTTC
CDR3: CASSPGTESYEQYF

V: TRBV29-1
size: .
length: 15
D: .
J: TRBJ2-3
DNA: TGCAGCGTTGAAGATCCGCGCGGGAGCACAGATACGCAGTATTTT
CDR3: CSVEDPRGSTDTQYF

V: TRBV6-5
size: .
length: 13
D: .
J: TRBJ2-5
DNA: TGTGCCAGCAGTTACGGGCGGGGAGAGACCCAGTACTTC
CDR3: CASSYGRGETQYF

V: TRBV15
size: once
length: 16
D: TRBD1
J: TRBJ1-1
DNA: TGTGCCACCAGCAGAGATCACCTCCAGGGGGGAACTGAAGCTTTCTTT
CDR3: CATSRDHLQGGTEAFF

V: TRBV6-5
size: .
length: 15
D: .
J: TRBJ1-2
DNA: TGTGCCAGCAGTCGAGCGGGGGACGGTAACTATGGCTACACCTTC
CDR3: CASSRAGDGNYGYTF

V: TRBV28
size: .
length: 14
D: TRBD1
J: TRBJ1-1
DNA: TGTGCCAGCAGAGGAGGACAGGGGGCCACTGAAGCTTTCTTT
CDR3: CASRGGQGATEAFF

V: TRBV7-2
size: .
length: 16
D: .
J: TRBJ1-3
DNA: TGTGCCAGCAGCGCGGGACTTCGTCTCTCTGGAAACACCATATATTTT
CDR3: CASSAGLRLSGNTIYF

V: TRBV6-2/TRBV6-3
size: .
length: 15
D: TRBD2
J: TRBJ2-1
DNA: TGTGCCAGCAGCCGAACTAGCGGGGGGGCGGATGAGCAGTTCTTC
CDR3: CASSRTSGGADEQFF

V: TRBV18
size: once
length: 15
D: TRBD1
J: TRBJ2-7
DNA: TGTGCCAGCTCACCAAGAACACAGGGGGCGGAAAGGCAGTACTTC
CDR3: CASSPRTQGAERQYF

V: TRBV11-2
size: .
length: 16
D: TRBD1
J: TRBJ2-1
DNA: TGTGCCAGCAGCACCCGGGGACAGGGGGTTTTGGATGAGCAGTTCTTC
CDR3: CASSTRGQGVLDEQFF

V: TRBV7-2
size: .
length: 14
D: .
J: TRBJ1-1
DNA: TGTGCCAGCAGGGGAGGGCCTGTCGACACTGAAGCTTTCTTT
CDR3: CASRGGPVDTEAFF

V: TRBV11-2
size: .
length: 15
D: .
J: TRBJ1-2
DNA: TGTGCCAGCAGCACCCGACAGGCCCCTAACTATGGCTACACCTTC
CDR3: CASSTRQAPNYGYTF

V: TRBV14
size: .
length: 16
D: .
J: TRBJ2-7
DNA: TGTGCCAGCAGCCAAGAGGTTCGGGGAATCTCCTACGAGCAGTACTTC
CDR3: CASSQEVRGISYEQYF

V: TRBV27
size: .
length: 14
D: TRBD1
J: TRBJ1-6
DNA: TGTGCCAGCAGTTTAAACAGGGGGAATTCACCCCTCCACTTT
CDR3: CASSLNRGNSPLHF

V: TRBV10-2
size: once
length: 14
D: .
J: TRBJ1-1
DNA: TGCGCCAGCAGGCCCACAGGTGTGGACACTGAAGCTTTCTTT
CDR3: CASRPTGVDTEAFF

V: TRBV2
size: .
length: 19
D: TRBD1
J: TRBJ1-5
DNA: TGTGCCAACCCCGGGGGGACAGGGGGACTTCGGAGGGGCAATCAGCCCCAGCATTTT
CDR3: CANPGGTGGLRRGNQPQHF

V: TRBV5-5
size: .
length: 17
D: .
J: TRBJ1-3
DNA: TGTGCCAGCAGCTTGTATGAACTCTTATACTCTGGAAACACCATATATTTT
CDR3: CASSLYELLYSGNTIYF

V: TRBV2
size: few
length: 16
D: .
J: TRBJ2-5
DNA: TGTGCCAGCAGTGAAGGGGCAGGGGTATTTCAAGAGACCCAGTACTTC
CDR3: CASSEGAGVFQETQYF

V: TRBV4-3
size: .
length: 15
D: TRBD1
J: TRBJ1-3
DNA: TGCGCCAGCAGCCAGTTGGGACAGGGGGGAAACACCATATATTTT
CDR3: CASSQLGQGGNTIYF

V: TRBV28
size: .
length: 13
D: .
J: TRBJ2-7
DNA: TGTGCCCACCACAGGGCAGGGCTTGGAGAGCAGTACTTC
CDR3: CAHHRAGLGEQYF

V: TRBV5-1
size: .
length: 15
D: .
J: TRBJ1-1
DNA: TGCGCCAGCGTCCTACAGGATCCCATGAACACTGAAGCTTTCTTT
CDR3: CASVLQDPMNTEAFF

V: TRBV3-1/TRBV3-2
size: .
length: 16
D: TRBD1
J: TRBJ1-2
DNA: TGTGCCAGCAGCCTTCGGACAGGGGAAAAAGTCTATGGCTACACCTTC
CDR3: CASSLRTGEKVYGYTF

V: TRBV5-4
size: once
length: 18
D: TRBD2
J: TRBJ2-3
DNA: TGTGCCAGCAGCTTGGCCGGTGGAGCGGGGGGTAGCCCAGATACGCAGTATTTT
CDR3: CASSLAGGAGGSPDTQYF

V: TRBV15
size: .
length: 13
D: .
J: TRBJ1-2
DNA: TGTGCCACCAGCCCAGGGTTAATAAGATGGGTAAGCTTC
CDR3: CATSPGLIRWVSF

V: TRBV9
size: .
length: 16
D: TRBD1
J: TRBJ2-3
DNA: TGTGCCAGCAGCGTAGCGTGGACAGGACCCACAGATACGCAGTATTTT
CDR3: CASSVAWTGPTDTQYF

V: TRBV27
size: .
length: 17
D: TRBD1
J: TRBJ1-4
DNA: TGTGCCAGCAGTCCCCGGGACAGGGGAGGGGTTGGGGAAAAACTGTTTTTT
CDR3: CASSPRDRGGVGEKLFF

V: TRBV4-1
size: few
length: 17
D: .
J: TRBJ1-4
DNA: TGCGCCAGCAGCCAAGCCGCCGGGGGTTCAACTAATGAAAAACTGTTTTTT
CDR3: CASSQAAGGSTNEKLFF

V: TRBV3-1/TRBV3-2
size: .
length: 20
D: TRBD1
J: TRBJ2-6
DNA: TGTGCCAGCAGCTCGCGATGGCGGGACAGGACCCCCTCTGGGGCCAACGTCCTGACTTTC
CDR3: CASSSRWRDRTPSGANVLTF

V: TRBV15
size: .
length: 14
D: TRBD1
J: TRBJ2-5
DNA: TGTGCCACCAGCCGGACAGGGTACCAAGAGACCCAGTACTTC
CDR3: CATSRTGYQETQYF

V: TRBV9
size: .
length: 15
D: .
J: TRBJ1-1
DNA: TGTGCCAGCAGCGCCAGAGCCGGCGGGAACACTGAAGCTTTCTTT
CDR3: CASSARAGGNTEAFF